A single TCR beta chain is shown here with its context. The CDR3 is 14 amino acids. Germline V gene sequence: CDR1 SGHRS, CDR2 YFSETQ. V was clipped by 4 bases and J by 3 bases; unmatched bases: 7. The source of the sample is a study of blood T cell repertoires in COVID-19. Profiling relied on immunoSEQ multiplex PCR, and the TCRdb table lists in-frame clones only, not all of them. The repertoire includes roughly 200,000 clones, under 85% of them detected once, and over 0.95% sits in the top ten. The sample was peripheral blood. The V call is TRBV5-1, the J call TRBJ2-7, with 7 positions matching TRBD2. The sequence was collected from a woman in her twenties or thirties with COVID-19, enrolled during active disease. The CDR3, as DNA: TGCGCCAGCAGCCCTACTAGCGTTCACTACGAGCAGTACTTC. Translated: CASSPTSVHYEQYF.